Reported below is one T cell receptor (beta chain). Its antigen is as yet unknown. This sample was taken from a study of T cell responses to AZD1222 COVID-19 vaccine. Findings and caveats of the study: Nearly half of spike-specific TCRs reportedly go after variant regions that carry no mutations. Across the whole spike, CD4 TCRs peaked at regions 160-218 and 743-854. The donor group comprised mostly white British people and more females; the analysis possibly underestimated clonal diversity.

The germline V gene encodes CDR1 SGHRS and CDR2 YFSETQ. V gave up 2 bases and J gave up 3 bases, with 14 bases separating them. The CDR3 runs 15 residues. TCRdb's table, derived via immunoSEQ multiplex PCR, lists solely in-frame clones and lacks some. The sample holds roughly 80,000 clones, 90% to 95% seen once. J is TRBJ1-1 and V is TRBV5-1, with D perhaps matching TRBD1 (6 bases). The clonotype comes from an adult in good health. Here the sequenced sample was peripheral blood, taken on day 0 of MenACWY control vaccination. DNA for the CDR3: TGCGCCAGCAGCTTAACAGGGAAAGGGGACACTGAAGCTTTCTTT. Amino acids: CASSLTGKGDTEAFF.